This T cell receptor (beta chain) comes out of a study of radiation and T cells in renal cell carcinoma. Study-wide background: Nephrectomy followed 15 Gy stereotactic body radiation by 4 weeks. Study-wide results and caveats: From baseline, blood top tumor clonotypes peaked at 2 weeks post-radiation. Without pretreatment biopsies, baseline tumor clonotype presence was undetermined.

Only in-frame clones appear in the TCRdb table, and some are missing; sequencing was by immunoSEQ multiplex PCR. The sample has some 100,000 clones; 82% are singletons. The sample's time point: baseline pretreatment blood. Described treatment: 15 Gy SBRT to primary tumor, nephrectomy 4 weeks later. In regard to this clone: What it binds is not known.

This clonotype was sampled from a man in his fifties or sixties with renal cell carcinoma. Sequenced material: blood, taken from a patient whose treatment included radiotherapy and nephrectomy.

Here the CDR3 reads CAVLRRGTGGQYGYTF. CDR3 in DNA: TGTGCCGTTCTCCGCAGGGGGACAGGGGGCCAGTATGGCTACACCTTC. The rearrangement uses TRBV7-7 and TRBJ1-2; 12 nucleotides line up with TRBD1. From germline, CDR1 is SSHAT and CDR2 FNYEAQ (reference sequence). J gave up 5 bases and V 11 bases, and 15 bases lay outside the gene matches. This CDR3 contains 16 residues.